These 11 T cell receptor beta chains were all obtained from the same sample, sequenced in a study of blood T cells in healthy people across ages. A sample-barcoded 5' primer and a J-beta primer mix were used in a second PCR of roughly 7 to 11 cycles. TCRdb itself ran the 5' RACE reads through MiXCR, one entry per CDR3 protein. Here the sample spans 1.5 million to 2 million distinct CDR3 sequences, around 40% being singletons. Sequencing input: blood. These receptors were taken from a human donor in good health.

This clonotype was detected a few times. The chain combines TRBV10-3 with TRBJ2-5; 12 nucleotides match TRBD2. Germline values: CDR1 ENHRY, CDR2 SYGVKD. V shed 4 bases, J shed 7 bases, and the junction held 4 bases outside the gene matches. The CDR3 length is 14 residues. The CDR3 is CAISAEGLAGTQYF. CDR3 nucleotides: TGTGCCATCAGTGCGGAGGGACTAGCGGGGACCCAGTACTTC.

CDR3: CSVSVSVDTIYF. CDR3 bases: TGCAGCGTTTCGGTATCAGTTGACACCATATATTTT. The chain employs TRBV29-1 and TRBJ1-3; no clear D gene. Trimming stripped 5 bases from V and 8 bases from J, with 13 bases between. The CDR3 runs to 12 residues. Germline V lookup: CDR1 SQVTM, CDR2 ANQGSEA.

This clonotype was found a few times. The chain couples TRBV12-3 or TRBV12-4 to TRBJ1-2, with a possible D match to TRBD1 (6 bases). Trimming removed 0 bases from V and 5 bases from J, with 13 bases in between. CDR3 length: 15 residues. The CDR3 protein is CASSLAVGQSYGYTF. CDR3 DNA sequence: TGTGCCAGCAGTTTAGCGGTGGGACAAAGTTATGGCTACACCTTC.

The CDR3 protein is CASSLGAGAPRDEQFF. The CDR3 DNA sequence: TGTGCCAGCAGTTTAGGGGCGGGGGCCCCCCGTGATGAGCAGTTCTTC. The chain recombines TRBV27 with TRBJ2-1; D is possibly TRBD2 (7 bases). V gave up 2 bases and J gave up 8 bases, with 19 bases separating them. Germline V gene data show CDR1 as MNHEY and CDR2 as SMNVEV (reference sequence). The CDR3 loop spans 16 amino acids.

The genes are TRBV4-2 and TRBJ1-2; D unresolved. The germline CDR1 and CDR2 sequences are LGHNA and YNFKEQ. The CDR3 consists of 15 residues. The V gene lost 0 bases and the J gene lost 4 bases, with 12 bases spanning the gap. The CDR3 spells CASSQDHGQPYGYTF. CDR3 DNA: TGTGCCAGCAGCCAAGATCACGGGCAGCCCTATGGCTACACCTTC.

This clonotype has a handful of counts. The chain links TRBV7-9 to TRBJ2-7; no definite D call. V lost 4 bases and J 6 bases, leaving 16 bases between the germline ends. The germline V gene encodes CDR1 SEHNR and CDR2 FQNEAQ (reference sequence). The CDR3 loop spans 14 amino acids. CDR3 DNA: TGTGCCAGCAGCTCCCCAGGATATCTTGGCGAGCAGTACTTC. Residues: CASSSPGYLGEQYF. Looking up the rest from reference TRBV7-9 and TRBJ2-7 gives the full variable domain: DTGVSQNPRHKITKRGQNVTFRCDPISEHNRLYWYRQTLGQGPEFLTYFQNEAQLEKSRLLSDRFSAERPKGSFSTLEIQRTEQGDSAMYLCASSSPGYLGEQYFGPGTRLTVT.

The rearrangement links TRBV20-1 to TRBJ2-1, with D perhaps matching TRBD1 (6 bases). V lost 5 bases, J lost 3 bases, and 17 bases lay in between. This CDR3 has 15 amino acids. Germline loops: CDR1 DFQATT, CDR2 SNEGSKA (reference sequence). The CDR3 is CSAPRRGRGYNEQFF. CDR3 nucleotide sequence: TGCAGTGCTCCGCGCCGGGGCAGGGGCTACAATGAGCAGTTCTTC.

This clonotype was seen more than once but under ten times. The V call is TRBV5-1, the J call TRBJ1-3, with unresolved D. This CDR3 is 13 amino acids long. Trimming stripped 3 bases from V and 2 bases from J, with 6 bases between. Looked up from germline, CDR1 is SGHRS and CDR2 is YFSETQ. In DNA, the CDR3 is TGCGCCAGCAGCTCCTGGACTGGAAACACCATATATTTT. It translates to CASSSWTGNTIYF.

This clonotype came up a few times. This sequence joins TRBV7-9 and TRBJ2-7; 7 nucleotides line up with TRBD2. In germline, CDR1 is SEHNR, CDR2 FQNEAQ (reference sequence). The CDR3 has 15 residues. The junction had 9 bases not matched to a gene; V was cut back by 5 bases and J by 2 bases. CDR3 nucleotides: TGTGCCAGCAGCATAACAGTCGCGGGGGCCTACGAGCAGTACTTC. Encoded protein: CASSITVAGAYEQYF. The full variable domain, rest sourced from reference TRBV7-9 and TRBJ2-7, is DTGVSQNPRHKITKRGQNVTFRCDPISEHNRLYWYRQTLGQGPEFLTYFQNEAQLEKSRLLSDRFSAERPKGSFSTLEIQRTEQGDSAMYLCASSITVAGAYEQYFGPGTRLTVT.

This clonotype was detected only a few times. This sequence joins TRBV20-1 and TRBJ2-4; D possibly corresponds to TRBD2 (5 bases). Germline assignment: CDR1 DFQATT and CDR2 SNEGSKA (reference sequence). With 1 base removed from V and 0 bases from J, the gap between germline ends came to 10 bases. The CDR3 extends over 15 amino acids. The CDR3 region has the DNA TGCAGTGCTAGAGGTCGGGGTATAGCCAAAAACATTCAGTACTTC. Its translation is CSARGRGIAKNIQYF.

This clonotype appeared a few times. The chain combines TRBV12-3 or TRBV12-4 with TRBJ1-2, with a possible D match to TRBD1 (6 bases). This CDR3 region has 13 residues. Deletions cut 3 bases from V and 3 bases from J, with 8 bases between. CDR3: CASSFTGYYGYTF. In nucleotides, the CDR3 is TGTGCCAGCAGTTTCACAGGGTACTATGGCTACACCTTC.